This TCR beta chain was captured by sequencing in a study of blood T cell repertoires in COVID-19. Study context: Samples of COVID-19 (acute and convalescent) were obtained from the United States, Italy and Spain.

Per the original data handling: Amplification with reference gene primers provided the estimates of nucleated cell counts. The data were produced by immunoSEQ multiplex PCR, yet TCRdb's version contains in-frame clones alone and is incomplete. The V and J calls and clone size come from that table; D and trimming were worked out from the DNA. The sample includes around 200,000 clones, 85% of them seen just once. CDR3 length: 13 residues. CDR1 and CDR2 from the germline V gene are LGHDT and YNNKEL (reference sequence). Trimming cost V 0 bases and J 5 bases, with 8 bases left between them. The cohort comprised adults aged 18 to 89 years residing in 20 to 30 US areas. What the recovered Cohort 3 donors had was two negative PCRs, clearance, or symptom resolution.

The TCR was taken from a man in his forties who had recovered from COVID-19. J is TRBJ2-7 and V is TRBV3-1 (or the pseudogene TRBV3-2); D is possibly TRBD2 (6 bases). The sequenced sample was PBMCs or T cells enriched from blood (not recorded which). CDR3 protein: CASSQDGGDEQYF. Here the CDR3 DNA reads TGTGCCAGCAGCCAAGATGGAGGGGACGAGCAGTACTTC.